The 20 T cell receptor beta chains given below trace back to one sample, sequenced in a study of control samples from healthy donors and cancer patients. Repertoires were generated with immunoSEQ multiplex PCR, while TCRdb's copy carries only in-frame clones and drops some. The data show 140,000 or so clones, around 94% seen once. Sequencing was carried out using PBMCs. The source of these receptors is a man aged 55 to 69 with colorectal cancer.

The chain couples TRBV4-1 to TRBJ1-3, with 7 bases matching TRBD1. Per the germline V gene, CDR1 is MGHRA and CDR2 is YSYEKL. The trim removed 1 base at V and 6 bases at J, leaving 9 bases unmatched. The CDR3 spans 16 residues. DNA of the CDR3: TGCGCCAGCAGCCAAGGCCCTAGGGGGCGAGTAAACACCATATATTTT. This gives the protein CASSQGPRGRVNTIYF.

The V call is TRBV30, the J call TRBJ2-3, with D unclear. Germline V gene data show CDR1 as GTSNPN and CDR2 as SVGIG (reference sequence). The CDR3 loop spans 11 amino acids. The V end was cut by 5 bases, the J end by 12 bases, with 15 bases between. CDR3 sequence reads: CAWGRRVEQYF. Here the CDR3 DNA reads TGTGCCTGGGGCCGACGGGTAGAACAGTATTTT.

The gene calls are TRBV2 and TRBJ2-1, with TRBD2 as a possible D gene (5 bases). The length of the CDR3 is 15 residues. In germline, CDR1 is SNHLY, CDR2 FYNNEI. V dropped 4 bases and J dropped 5 bases, with 15 bases sitting between them. CDR3: CASSAEISGNNEQFF. Here the CDR3 DNA reads TGTGCCAGCAGTGCGGAGATATCCGGGAACAATGAGCAGTTCTTC.

This chain uses TRBV7-7 with TRBJ2-5; D gene ambiguous. The CDR3 loop spans 16 amino acids. With 1 base removed from V and 0 bases from J, the gap between germline ends came to 12 bases. CDR1 and CDR2 (germline): SSHAT, FNYEAQ (reference sequence). This CDR3 is CASSLGEGLYQETQYF. DNA for the CDR3: TGTGCCAGCAGCTTAGGGGAAGGGCTTTACCAAGAGACCCAGTACTTC.

The genes are TRBV6-1 and TRBJ1-2; D might be TRBD1 (6 bases). Per germline, CDR1 MNHNS and CDR2 SASEGT. This CDR3 has 16 amino acids. The ends were cut back, 2 bases at V and 0 bases at J, with 13 bases in the middle. The CDR3 is CASSEIWGAANYGYTF. In DNA, the CDR3 is TGTGCCAGCAGTGAAATTTGGGGGGCCGCTAACTATGGCTACACCTTC.

The V gene is TRBV5-1, the J gene TRBJ2-7; TRBD2 agrees at 7 bases. Germline values: CDR1 SGHRS, CDR2 YFSETQ. V lost 9 bases, J lost 0 bases, and 9 bases stayed unmatched. The CDR3 is 14 residues long. The DNA for the CDR3 is TGCGCCACCTCATCTAGCGGAAGCTCCTACGAGCAGTACTTC. It yields the protein CATSSSGSSYEQYF.

This sequence joins TRBV6-2 or TRBV6-3 and TRBJ2-2; D may be TRBD2 (7 bases). The CDR3 totals 16 residues. The germline V and J ends were trimmed by 0 bases and 4 bases, with 12 bases remaining between them. The germline CDR1 and CDR2 sequences are MNHEY and SVGEGT. The CDR3: CASSYSRGPVTGELFF. The CDR3 DNA reads TGTGCCAGCAGTTACTCGCGGGGGCCTGTCACCGGGGAGCTGTTTTTT.

V gene TRBV5-4 combines with J gene TRBJ2-1, with 8 bases matching TRBD2. The J segment lost 5 bases and the V segment lost 4 bases, leaving 8 bases of the junction unmatched. The CDR3 loop spans 15 amino acids. CDR1 and CDR2 (germline): SGHNT, YYREEE (reference sequence). The CDR3 region is CASSPGGGPNNEQFF. CDR3 nucleotide sequence: TGTGCCAGCAGCCCGGGAGGGGGGCCAAACAATGAGCAGTTCTTC.

The chain has TRBV5-1 and TRBJ2-2, with D unclear. CDR1 is SGHRS, CDR2 YFSETQ, per germline. The CDR3 sequence is 15 residues long. V lost 0 bases, J lost 3 bases, and 9 bases lay in between. In nucleotides, the CDR3 is TGCGCCAGCAGCTTGGGTGTAACGGACACCGGGGAGCTGTTTTTT. Protein sequence: CASSLGVTDTGELFF.

Points on this clone: The sample holds other DNA sequences that translate to the same CDR3. This chain joins TRBV5-4 and TRBJ2-7, with D perhaps TRBD1 or TRBD2 (5 bases each). Trimming pared 0 bases from V and 2 bases from J, leaving 9 bases between. The V gene's germline CDR1 is SGHNT and CDR2 YYREEE (reference sequence). The CDR3 consists of 14 residues. This CDR3 reads CASSLGQGAYEQYF. CDR3 bases: TGTGCCAGCAGCTTGGGCCAGGGAGCCTACGAGCAGTACTTC.

This rearrangement joins TRBV7-9 to TRBJ2-7; D tentatively reads TRBD1 or TRBD2 (5 bases each). V shed 1 base and J shed 3 bases, with 16 bases lying between them. Germline assignment: CDR1 SEHNR and CDR2 FQNEAQ (reference sequence). The CDR3 contains 16 residues. The CDR3 spells CASSLELGMGRYEQYF. CDR3 nucleotides: TGTGCCAGCAGCTTAGAACTAGGAATGGGACGCTACGAGCAGTACTTC. Full variable domain (remainder filled in from reference TRBV7-9 and TRBJ2-7): DTGVSQNPRHKITKRGQNVTFRCDPISEHNRLYWYRQTLGQGPEFLTYFQNEAQLEKSRLLSDRFSAERPKGSFSTLEIQRTEQGDSAMYLCASSLELGMGRYEQYFGPGTRLTVT.

The V gene is TRBV2, the J gene TRBJ1-1; weak D call: TRBD1 (5 bases). Trimming stripped 4 bases from V and 2 bases from J, with 14 bases between. Germline CDR1 reads SNHLY; CDR2 reads FYNNEI. The CDR3 has 15 residues. CDR3 loop: CASSVDIGRNTEAFF. DNA for the CDR3: TGTGCCAGCAGTGTGGACATTGGTAGAAACACTGAAGCTTTCTTT.

The gene calls are TRBV3-1 (or the pseudogene TRBV3-2) and TRBJ2-1; TRBD2 matches at 9 bases. This CDR3 is built from 15 residues. Germline CDR1 reads LGHDT; CDR2 reads YNNKEL (reference sequence). Unmatched junction bases numbered 8, after V lost 4 bases and J lost 7 bases. In DNA form, the CDR3 reads TGTGCCAGCAGCCCCCGGACTAGCGTTAGGAATGAGCAGTTCTTC. As protein: CASSPRTSVRNEQFF.

DNA of the CDR3: TGTGCCAGCAGCTTGGACGCAGACCCCCGCGGATCGCCCCTCCACTTT. It specifies CASSLDADPRGSPLHF. The chain carries TRBV5-4 and TRBJ1-6; D gene ambiguous. Germline values: CDR1 SGHNT, CDR2 YYREEE (reference sequence). The CDR3 extends over 16 amino acids. Trimming shortened V by 0 bases and J by 13 bases, and 20 bases separated the two germline ends.

V usage is TRBV18 and J usage is TRBJ2-1; TRBD2 agrees at 11 bases. CDR1 and CDR2 (germline): KGHSH, LQKENI. V was clipped by 3 bases and J by 6 bases; unmatched bases: 10. The CDR3 runs to 17 residues. CDR3: CASSPTRASGGLNEQFF. The CDR3 nucleotides read TGTGCCAGCTCACCCACAAGGGCTAGCGGGGGGCTCAATGAGCAGTTCTTC.

V gene TRBV19 combines with J gene TRBJ1-5, with D unclear. This CDR3 spans 15 amino acids. Germline values: CDR1 LNHDA, CDR2 SQIVND (reference sequence). V was cut by 0 bases and J by 5 bases, with 11 bases left in between. The CDR3 DNA sequence: TGTGCCAGTAGTATAGAACCTTCAGGTTATCAGCCCCAGCATTTT. Protein sequence: CASSIEPSGYQPQHF.

This clone was found once. The rearrangement joins TRBV6-5 to TRBJ2-5; 9 nucleotides align to TRBD1. The CDR3 spans 16 residues. V was pared by 0 bases and J by 2 bases, with 4 bases of the junction left unmatched. CDR1 and CDR2 from the germline V gene are MNHEY and SVGAGI. The CDR3 DNA reads as TGTGCCAGCAGTTACTCCGACAGGGGGGGGCAAGAGACCCAGTACTTC. Translating gives CASSYSDRGGQETQYF.

The CDR3: CASSLITGGMNTEAFF. For the CDR3, the DNA is TGTGCCAGCAGCTTGATAACTGGGGGCATGAACACTGAAGCTTTCTTT. The chain uses TRBV5-6 and TRBJ1-1; weak D call: TRBD1 (6 bases). The CDR3 has 16 amino acids. In germline, CDR1 is SGHDT, CDR2 YYEEEE. V lost 1 base to trimming and J lost 0 bases, with 13 bases between them.

The J gene is TRBJ2-5, the V gene TRBV29-1; D may be TRBD1 (6 bases). The CDR3 length is 15 residues. Trimming removed 3 bases from V and 1 base from J, with 15 bases in between. CDR1 is SQVTM and CDR2 is ANQGSEA in the germline V gene. This CDR3 is CSVDGSWTAQETQYF. CDR3 nucleotides: TGCAGCGTTGATGGCTCTTGGACAGCCCAAGAGACCCAGTACTTC.

V usage is TRBV13 and J usage is TRBJ1-1; no definite D call. V lost 3 bases and J 3 bases, leaving 8 bases between the germline ends. This CDR3 region has 13 residues. From germline, CDR1 is PRHDT and CDR2 FYEKMQ (reference sequence). Here the CDR3 reads CASSFVQDTEAFF. CDR3 DNA: TGTGCCAGCAGCTTCGTCCAGGACACTGAAGCTTTCTTT.